This T cell receptor (beta chain) derives from a study of post-analysis software for immune sequencing data. In the study overall: Progressive-relapsing, secondary progressive and relapsing-remitting multiple sclerosis were among the disease courses included.

Note on this clonotype: Its cognate antigen is unknown.

The CDR3 consists of 16 residues. Germline-derived CDR1 and CDR2 are SNHLY and FYNNEI. The V gene lost 1 base and the J gene lost 4 bases, with 15 bases spanning the gap. Unique molecular identifiers were present in the TCR beta cDNA libraries. MiXCR was run by TCRdb on the PCR reads, yielding one entry per CDR3 protein. The table shows roughly 540,000 distinct CDR3 sequences, with around a third occurring only once. General observations from the study: Roughly 5 TRBV segments occurring more often in patients than controls included TRBV5-6, TRBV5-1 and TRBV20-1.

The sequenced material came from blood. This TCR derives from a girl between 2 and 17 years old with multiple sclerosis. The rearrangement uses TRBV2 and TRBJ2-3; D is possibly TRBD1 (6 bases). The DNA for the CDR3 is TGTGCCAGCAGTGAAGAAGGGGGAGTGGAGGCAGATACGCAGTATTTT. This gives the protein CASSEEGGVEADTQYF. Using reference TRBV2 and TRBJ2-3 for the parts outside the CDR3, the full variable domain is EPEVTQTPSHQVTQMGQEVILRCVPISNHLYFYWYRQILGQKVEFLVSFYNNEISEKSEIFDDQFSVERPDGSNFTLKIRSTKLEDSAMYFCASSEEGGVEADTQYFGPGTRLTVL.